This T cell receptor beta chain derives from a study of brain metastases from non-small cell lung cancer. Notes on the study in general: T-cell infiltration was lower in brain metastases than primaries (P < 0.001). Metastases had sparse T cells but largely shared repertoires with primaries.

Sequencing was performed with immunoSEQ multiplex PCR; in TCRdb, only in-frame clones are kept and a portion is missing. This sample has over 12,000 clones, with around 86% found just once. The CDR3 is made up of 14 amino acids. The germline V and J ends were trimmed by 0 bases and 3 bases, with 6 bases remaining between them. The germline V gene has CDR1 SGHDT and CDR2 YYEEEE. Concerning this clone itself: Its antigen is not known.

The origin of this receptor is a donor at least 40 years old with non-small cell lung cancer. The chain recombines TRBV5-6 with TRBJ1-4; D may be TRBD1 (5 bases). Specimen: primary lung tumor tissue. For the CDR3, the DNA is TGTGCCAGCAGCTTGGTGGGGGCTAATGAAAAACTGTTTTTT. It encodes CASSLVGANEKLFF.